These 31 T cell receptor beta chains originate from one sample sequenced in a study of blood T cell repertoires in COVID-19. The data were produced by immunoSEQ multiplex PCR, yet TCRdb's version contains in-frame clones alone and is incomplete. This repertoire shows 350,000 or so clones, around 91% found once; its top ten account for 6.5%. Material for sequencing was peripheral blood. The receptors were sampled from a man aged 18-30 years with active or convalescent COVID-19.

The gene calls are TRBV5-8 and TRBJ2-7, with 7 bases that match TRBD1. Germline CDR1 and CDR2: SGHTS and YDEGEE. The CDR3 length is 13 residues. The trim removed 1 base at V and 2 bases at J, leaving 0 bases unmatched. The CDR3 is CASSLQGAYEQYF. CDR3 in DNA: TGTGCCAGCAGCTTGCAGGGGGCCTACGAGCAGTACTTC.

The CDR3 spells CATSIQGVPLYEQYF. CDR3 in DNA: TGTGCCACCAGCATCCAGGGGGTTCCCCTCTACGAGCAGTACTTC. The chain links TRBV15 to TRBJ2-7; 7 bases match TRBD1. V lost 4 bases to trimming and J lost 3 bases; unmatched junction nucleotides: 9. The CDR3 contains 15 residues. In germline, CDR1 is LNHNV, CDR2 YYDKDF (reference sequence). Combining the CDR3 with reference TRBV15 and TRBJ2-7 gives the whole variable domain DAMVIQNPRYQVTQFGKPVTLSCSQTLNHNVMYWYQQKSSQAPKLLFHYYDKDFNNEADTPDNFQSRRPNTSFCFLDIRSPGLGDTAMYLCATSIQGVPLYEQYFGPGTRLTVT.

V gene TRBV15 combines with J gene TRBJ2-2; 7 bases fit TRBD2. The junction had 4 bases not matched to a gene; V was cut back by 1 base and J by 5 bases. Per the germline V gene, CDR1 is LNHNV and CDR2 is YYDKDF (reference sequence). The CDR3 is 15 amino acids. The CDR3 DNA follows: TGTGCCACCAGCAGAGTCCTAGCGGAAACCGGGGAGCTGTTTTTT. Protein product: CATSRVLAETGELFF.

The chain combines TRBV20-1 with TRBJ1-1, with a possible D match to TRBD1 (6 bases). Germline-derived CDR1 and CDR2 are DFQATT and SNEGSKA (reference sequence). The CDR3 is 11 amino acids. Trimming removed 3 bases from V and 8 bases from J, with 10 bases in between. The CDR3 bases are TGCAGTGCTAGCAGGGGTTGGGAAGCTTTCTTT. This sequence encodes CSASRGWEAFF.

This clone occurred once. The chain couples TRBV3-1 (or the pseudogene TRBV3-2) to TRBJ1-3; weak D call: TRBD1 (6 bases). The V end lost 4 bases, the J end lost 2 bases, and 12 bases lay between the germline ends. CDR3 length: 15 residues. The germline CDR1 and CDR2 sequences are LGHDT and YNNKEL (reference sequence). The CDR3 protein is CASSRMTGTGNTIYF. In DNA form, the CDR3 reads TGTGCCAGCAGCCGGATGACAGGTACTGGAAACACCATATATTTT.

This chain uses TRBV3-1 (or the pseudogene TRBV3-2) with TRBJ1-1; D gene ambiguous. V lost 6 bases to trimming and J lost 1 base, with 9 bases between them. Germline V gives CDR1 LGHDT, CDR2 YNNKEL (reference sequence). The CDR3 runs to 13 residues. The CDR3 loop reads CASRQFRNTEAFF. CDR3 DNA sequence: TGTGCCAGCAGGCAGTTCAGGAACACTGAAGCTTTCTTT.

The CDR3 is CASSPDSYSNQPQHF. Written as DNA, the CDR3 is TGTGCCAGCAGTCCGGACAGTTATAGCAATCAGCCCCAGCATTTT. The V and J genes are TRBV6-5 and TRBJ1-5, with D perhaps TRBD1 (6 bases). The CDR3 loop spans 15 amino acids. V lost 5 bases, J lost 0 bases, and 11 bases lay in between. Germline lookup yields CDR1 MNHEY and CDR2 SVGAGI.

V usage is TRBV7-5 and J usage is TRBJ2-7; TRBD2 is the table's D call, not checked against the DNA. TRBV7-5 is given as a pseudogene. The CDR3 is 16 residues long. This chain's CDR3 is CARSLAERGGSYEQYF. The CDR3 DNA sequence: TGTGCCAGAAGCTTAGCGGAGCGGGGTGGAAGCTACGAGCAGTACTTC.

This chain links TRBV6-2 or TRBV6-3 with TRBJ1-6, with D unclear. The CDR3 runs to 15 residues. The germline CDR1 and CDR2 sequences are MNHEY and SVGEGT. Trimming pared 2 bases from V and 4 bases from J, leaving 9 bases between. The CDR3 region has the DNA TGTGCCAGCAGTTACGTGGTAACTTATAATTCACCCCTCCACTTT. It is translated as CASSYVVTYNSPLHF.

The V gene is TRBV3-1 (or the pseudogene TRBV3-2), the J gene TRBJ1-2, with unresolved D. Germline loops: CDR1 LGHDT, CDR2 YNNKEL (reference sequence). Trimming removed 4 bases at V and 4 bases at J, with 16 bases between. This CDR3 is 15 amino acids long. In DNA form, the CDR3 reads TGTGCCAGCAGCCTCGACCGCCGTGCGGTCTATGGCTACACCTTC. Its protein product is CASSLDRRAVYGYTF.

This clone was found once. V gene TRBV29-1 combines with J gene TRBJ1-3; possibly TRBD1 for D (6 bases). Germline values: CDR1 SQVTM, CDR2 ANQGSEA. V lost 0 bases and J 4 bases, leaving 10 bases between the germline ends. The CDR3 spans 14 residues. CDR3 in DNA: TGCAGCGTTGAAGACGCGGGGGCGGGAAACACCATATATTTT. Protein product: CSVEDAGAGNTIYF.

This chain uses TRBV20-1 with TRBJ2-7; TRBD2 might be the D (5 bases). This CDR3 has 13 residues. The V and J ends lost 3 bases and 1 base respectively, with 10 bases between them. Germline V gene data show CDR1 as DFQATT and CDR2 as SNEGSKA (reference sequence). Here the CDR3 DNA reads TGCAGTGCTAGTTTCGGGGTTTCCTACGAGCAGTACTTC. This gives the protein CSASFGVSYEQYF.

This clone was detected only once. V and J are TRBV19 and TRBJ2-7; possibly TRBD2 for D (6 bases). The CDR3 runs 14 residues. Germline assignment: CDR1 LNHDA and CDR2 SQIVND (reference sequence). V was trimmed by 6 bases and J by 1 base, leaving 13 bases between them. This chain's CDR3 is CASSLPGGSYEQYF. Written as DNA, the CDR3 is TGTGCCAGTAGCCTTCCCGGGGGATCCTACGAGCAGTACTTC.

The chain recombines TRBV27 with TRBJ2-7; 9 bases align to TRBD1. The CDR3 sequence is 14 residues long. V dropped 2 bases and J dropped 6; count of bases not matched to a gene: 5. Per the germline V gene, CDR1 is MNHEY and CDR2 is SMNVEV (reference sequence). CDR3 sequence: CASSLKTGGGEQYF. The CDR3 DNA sequence: TGTGCCAGCAGTTTAAAAACAGGGGGCGGCGAGCAGTACTTC.

This chain connects TRBV5-1 to TRBJ1-3; 8 positions match TRBD1. The CDR3 contains 15 residues. Germline assignment: CDR1 SGHRS and CDR2 YFSETQ. Trimming cost V 4 bases and J 8 bases; bases outside gene matches: 11. This chain's CDR3 is CASSGTGPGGDTIYF. For the CDR3, the DNA is TGCGCCAGCAGCGGGACAGGTCCCGGAGGGGACACCATATATTTT.

J is TRBJ2-7 and V is TRBV19; TRBD1 aligns across 11 bases. From germline, CDR1 is LNHDA and CDR2 SQIVND (reference sequence). The CDR3 consists of 14 residues. Germline trimming cut 3 bases from V and 3 bases from J; bases unmatched to any gene: 1. The CDR3 reads CASSMDRGLYEQYF. The CDR3 nucleotides are TGTGCCAGTAGTATGGACAGGGGGCTCTACGAGCAGTACTTC.

The rearrangement joins TRBV29-1 to TRBJ2-1; possibly TRBD2 for D (6 bases). Germline CDR1 is SQVTM and CDR2 is ANQGSEA. The CDR3 has 12 amino acids. Trimming took off 3 bases at V and 8 bases at J, with 11 bases between the two ends. CDR3 in amino acids: CSVDRTGDEQFF. The DNA of the CDR3 is TGCAGCGTTGATAGGACGGGGGATGAGCAGTTCTTC.

This clone was counted a few times. This chain's CDR3 is CASSVGGREQFF. For the CDR3, the DNA is TGTGCCAGCAGCGTAGGGGGCCGTGAGCAGTTCTTC. The J gene is TRBJ2-1, the V gene TRBV9, with D tentatively TRBD1 (5 bases). Trimming removed 0 bases from V and 9 bases from J, with 7 bases in between. This CDR3 has 12 residues. Germline CDR1 SGDLS, CDR2 YYNGEE.

The rearrangement uses TRBV20-1 and TRBJ2-3, with 7 bases matching TRBD1. CDR3 length: 13 residues. Germline V gene data show CDR1 as DFQATT and CDR2 as SNEGSKA (reference sequence). V lost 4 bases, J lost 8 bases, and 9 bases stayed unmatched. CDR3 residues: CSAIDTGVGTQYF. The CDR3 nucleotides are TGCAGTGCTATTGATACAGGGGTTGGTACGCAGTATTTT.

J is TRBJ2-2 and V is TRBV24-1; TRBD1 agrees at 7 bases. Germline assignment: CDR1 KGHDR and CDR2 SFDVKD. This CDR3 has 14 amino acids. After removal of 7 bases from V and 4 bases from J, the junction contained 5 bases not matched to a gene. The CDR3 nucleotides are TGTGCCACCAGCAAAGGGGACAGCACCGGGGAGCTGTTTTTT. Protein product: CATSKGDSTGELFF.

J is TRBJ2-7 and V is TRBV4-3, with D possibly TRBD2 on 5 matching bases. The CDR3 has 15 residues. The germline V gene encodes CDR1 LGHNA and CDR2 YSLEER. With 0 bases removed from V and 3 bases from J, the gap between germline ends came to 12 bases. The CDR3 DNA reads TGCGCCAGCAGCCAAGATCGGCTAGCCTTCTACGAGCAGTACTTC. Protein sequence: CASSQDRLAFYEQYF.

The chain uses TRBV27 and TRBJ1-2, with TRBD1 matching 9 bases. This CDR3 contains 14 residues. Trimming removed 5 bases from V and 7 bases from J; junction bases left unmatched: 8. The germline gives CDR1 MNHEY, CDR2 SMNVEV (reference sequence). CDR3 loop: CASSPYGTGSGYTF. CDR3 coding DNA: TGTGCCAGCAGTCCTTACGGGACAGGGAGTGGCTACACCTTC.

V usage is TRBV2 and J usage is TRBJ2-7; D perhaps matches TRBD2 (5 bases). The length of the CDR3 is 15 residues. CDR1 and CDR2 (germline): SNHLY, FYNNEI. Trimming took 1 base from V and 0 from J, leaving 10 bases between them. CDR3 amino acids: CASSEVRRSSYEQYF. CDR3 nucleotides: TGTGCCAGCAGTGAAGTCAGGAGGAGCTCCTACGAGCAGTACTTC.

The chain has TRBV9 and TRBJ2-1; 8 bases agree with TRBD2. The CDR3 covers 16 residues. Germline V gives CDR1 SGDLS, CDR2 YYNGEE. V was clipped by 2 bases and J by 6 bases; unmatched bases: 10. The CDR3 reads CASSVLAGTGGNEQFF. The CDR3 DNA reads TGTGCCAGCAGCGTCCTAGCGGGTACGGGCGGCAATGAGCAGTTCTTC.

This chain joins TRBV6-5 and TRBJ2-5, with 10 bases aligning to TRBD2. Trimming took 7 bases from V and 3 from J; bases not matched to a gene: 2. Germline V gene lookup returns CDR1 MNHEY and CDR2 SVGAGI. The CDR3 totals 13 residues. The CDR3 loop is CASTGLAKETQYF. DNA of the CDR3: TGTGCCAGCACGGGACTAGCGAAAGAGACCCAGTACTTC.

V and J are TRBV5-5 and TRBJ1-2, with 9 positions matching TRBD1. The germline V gene has CDR1 SGHKS and CDR2 YYEKEE (reference sequence). CDR3 size: 13 residues. V lost 4 bases to trimming and J lost 4 bases; unmatched junction nucleotides: 2. The CDR3 nucleotides read TGTGCCAGCAGCCAGGACAGGGGCTATGGCTACACCTTC. It specifies CASSQDRGYGYTF.

Notes on this clone: At one end, the junction sequence differs from germline, possibly due to a read error. The same CDR3 also results from other DNA sequences found in this sample. The rearrangement joins TRBV28 to TRBJ1-5; D is perhaps TRBD1 (6 bases). Germline CDR1 and CDR2: MDHEN and SYDVKM. The CDR3 is made up of 13 amino acids. The CDR3 here is CASRKGVDQPQHF. CDR3 DNA sequence: TGTGCCAGCAGGAAGGGGGTTGATCAGCCTCAGCATTTT.

A note on this clone: Other DNA sequences in this sample translate to the same CDR3. This sequence joins TRBV2 and TRBJ2-5; 8 bases align to TRBD1. V dropped 8 bases and J dropped 2; count of bases not matched to a gene: 4. Germline assignment: CDR1 SNHLY and CDR2 FYNNEI. The CDR3 length is 13 residues. CDR3 nucleotides: TGTGCCAGCCTCCGGGACAGGCAAGAGACCCAGTACTTC. This sequence encodes CASLRDRQETQYF. Full variable domain (outside the CDR3, taken from reference TRBV2 and TRBJ2-5): EPEVTQTPSHQVTQMGQEVILRCVPISNHLYFYWYRQILGQKVEFLVSFYNNEISEKSEIFDDQFSVERPDGSNFTLKIRSTKLEDSAMYFCASLRDRQETQYFGPGTRLLVL.

This clone was recorded a few times. This chain links TRBV29-1 with TRBJ2-3; TRBD2 aligns across 15 bases. The CDR3 is 15 amino acids. Germline V gene sequence: CDR1 SQVTM, CDR2 ANQGSEA. J lost 7 bases, V lost 1 base, and 3 bases had no gene match. The chain's CDR3 is CSVEAGLAGGYTQYF. The CDR3, as DNA: TGCAGCGTTGAAGCGGGACTAGCGGGGGGTTATACGCAGTATTTT.

V gene TRBV30 combines with J gene TRBJ1-4; possible D gene TRBD1, 5 bases. Trimming pared 4 bases from V and 8 bases from J, leaving 11 bases between. The CDR3 extends over 12 amino acids. The germline gives CDR1 GTSNPN, CDR2 SVGIG (reference sequence). CDR3 residues: CAWKGDDEKLFF. The CDR3 DNA reads as TGTGCCTGGAAAGGGGATGACGAAAAACTGTTTTTT.

The chain has TRBV7-8 and TRBJ2-7; TRBD2 agrees at 7 bases. Germline CDR1 and CDR2: SGHVS and FQNEAQ. This CDR3 contains 16 residues. The V and J ends lost 1 base and 0 bases, in that order; junction bases with no gene match: 6. Written as DNA, the CDR3 is TGTGCCAGCAGCTTAGTTGGGACTATAAGCTCCTACGAGCAGTACTTC. As protein: CASSLVGTISSYEQYF.